This TCR beta chain was identified in a study of PD-1 blockade in classical Hodgkin lymphoma. Study-level points and caveats: Similar baseline diversity was found in complete responders and newly diagnosed patients.

Concerning this clone itself: What it recognizes is unknown.

From germline, CDR1 is SGHVS and CDR2 FQNEAQ. V was clipped by 1 base and J by 5 bases, with 27 bases between them. CDR3 size: 19 residues. The time point denotes: cycle 4 day 1 (C4D1), after 5 to 7 weeks of nivolumab. Brentuximab vedotin exposure varied among the patients, all of whom had relapsed after autologous stem cell transplantation. Thawed PBMCs supplied CD8+ T cells via magnetic negative selection. Some clones are missing from TCRdb's copy, which holds only in-frame ones; the method was immunoSEQ multiplex PCR. The sample holds approximately 14,000 clones, roughly nine tenths seen once. This clonotype was sampled from a human donor with classical Hodgkin lymphoma. The chain employs TRBV7-8 and TRBJ2-7, with D tentatively TRBD1 or TRBD2 (6 bases each). The sample was CD8+ T cells from blood, taken before the fourth cycle of nivolumab. The CDR3 DNA reads as TGTGCCAGCAGCTTAGATGGGTTGAGAGGGGGAGGCGGAATGGACGAGCAGTACTTC. Its protein product is CASSLDGLRGGGGMDEQYF.